This T cell receptor (beta chain) was recovered during a study of immune heterogeneity within non-small cell lung tumors. At the level of the study: The composition of the tumors was 4 squamous cell carcinomas, 10 non-squamous carcinomas and 1 not otherwise specified. Study results and caveats: Recurrence of the same dominant CDR3 beta clonotypes was seen across tumor sites within a patient, and site-unique high-frequency clones were present alongside them. Patients largely differed in their high-frequency T-cell receptor beta clonotypes.

Template input was genomic DNA from bulk tumor (600 ng per sample). Several far-apart biopsies were taken per primary tumor during surgery. Those enrolled were patients newly diagnosed with untreated non-small cell lung cancer and undergoing curative surgery. The study drew donors from newly diagnosed non-small cell lung cancer patients having surgery with curative intent. This clonotype turned up a few times. Its target is not known. CDR1 and CDR2 (germline): SQVTM, ANQGSEA. This CDR3 is built from 12 residues. V was pared by 6 bases and J by 6 bases, with 6 bases of the junction left unmatched. Amplification of the TCR beta CDR3 was achieved through multiplex PCR with 32 V and 13 J primers. Each CDR3 protein is one row after TCRdb ran MiXCR on the multiplex PCR reads. The sample has fewer than 3,500 distinct CDR3 sequences, around 45% seen once.

The sequence derives from a woman in her sixties with non-small cell lung cancer. The V call is TRBV29-1, the J call TRBJ2-7; 9 bases match TRBD1. The source material was lung tumor tissue. The CDR3 sequence: CSVDRGGTEQYF. In DNA, the CDR3 is TGCAGCGTGGACAGGGGTGGAACCGAGCAGTACTTC.